This is a list of T cell receptor beta chains from one sample in a study of blood T cell repertoires in COVID-19. Profiling relied on immunoSEQ multiplex PCR, and the TCRdb table lists in-frame clones only, not all of them. The sample carries some 270,000 clones, almost 90% recorded once. Material: peripheral blood. The receptors were sampled from a woman aged 55-75 years with COVID-19, enrolled during active disease. Both conserved end residues are trimmed from each CDR3.

v_call	j_call	cdr3_aa
TRBV5-5	TRBJ2-2	ASSLRVPGELF
TRBV6-5	TRBJ2-7	ASSPLQGAYEQY
TRBV5-6	TRBJ2-5	ATLQLGEEATQY
TRBV11-1	TRBJ2-5	ASRSDRLQETQY
TRBV4-2	TRBJ2-5	ASSQASSSQETQY
TRBV7-2	TRBJ2-5	ASTRTQGTQY
TRBV4-2	TRBJ1-4	ASSQRQVGQAVFHEKLF
TRBV5-4	TRBJ1-2	ASSLALGANYGYT
TRBV19	TRBJ1-1	ASSRTGGLANTEAF
TRBV6-2/TRBV6-3	TRBJ1-2	ASSYSGDRGCT
TRBV3-1/TRBV3-2	TRBJ2-7	ASSRYGYEQY
TRBV7-3	TRBJ2-3	ASSEGLAVSTDTQY
TRBV7-9	TRBJ2-5	ASSSTRDLPTIETQY
TRBV12-3/TRBV12-4	TRBJ2-1	ASSSGAYNEQF
TRBV5-1	TRBJ2-1	ASSTSTGGNEQF